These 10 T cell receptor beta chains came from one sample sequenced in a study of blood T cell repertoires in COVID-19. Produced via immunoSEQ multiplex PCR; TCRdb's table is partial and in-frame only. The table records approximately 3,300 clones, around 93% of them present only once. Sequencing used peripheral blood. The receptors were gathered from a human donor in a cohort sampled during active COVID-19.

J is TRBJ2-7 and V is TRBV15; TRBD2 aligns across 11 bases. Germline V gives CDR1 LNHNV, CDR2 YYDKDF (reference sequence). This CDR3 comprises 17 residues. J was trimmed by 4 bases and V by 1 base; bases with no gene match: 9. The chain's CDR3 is CATSRGDLAGGSYEQYF. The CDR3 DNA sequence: TGTGCCACCAGCAGAGGGGACTTAGCGGGAGGGTCATACGAGCAGTACTTC.

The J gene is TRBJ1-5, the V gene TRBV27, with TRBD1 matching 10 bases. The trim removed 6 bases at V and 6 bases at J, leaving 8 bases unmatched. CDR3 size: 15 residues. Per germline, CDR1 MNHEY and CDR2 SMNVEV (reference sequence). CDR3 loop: CASSLSGTGAQPQHF. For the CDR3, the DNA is TGTGCCAGCAGCCTTTCCGGGACAGGGGCTCAGCCCCAGCATTTT.

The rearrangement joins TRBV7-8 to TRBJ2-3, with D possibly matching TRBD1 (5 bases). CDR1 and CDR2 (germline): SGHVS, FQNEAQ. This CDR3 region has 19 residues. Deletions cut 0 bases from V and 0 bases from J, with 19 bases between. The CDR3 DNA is TGTGCCAGCAGCTTAGCGAATTGGTGGGGCAGTTCTAGCACAGATACGCAGTATTTT. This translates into CASSLANWWGSSSTDTQYF.

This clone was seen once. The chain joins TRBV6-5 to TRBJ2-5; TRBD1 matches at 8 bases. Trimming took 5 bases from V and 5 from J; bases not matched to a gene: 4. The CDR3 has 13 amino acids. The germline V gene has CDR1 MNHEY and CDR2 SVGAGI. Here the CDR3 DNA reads TGTGCCAGCAGTCCGCAGGGGGCTGAGACCCAGTACTTC. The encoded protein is CASSPQGAETQYF.

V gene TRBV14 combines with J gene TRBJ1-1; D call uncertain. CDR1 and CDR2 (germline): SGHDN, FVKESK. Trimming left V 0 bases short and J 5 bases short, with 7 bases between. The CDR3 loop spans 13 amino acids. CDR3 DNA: TGTGCCAGCAGCCAAGATCTTGTGACTGAAGCTTTCTTT. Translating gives CASSQDLVTEAFF.

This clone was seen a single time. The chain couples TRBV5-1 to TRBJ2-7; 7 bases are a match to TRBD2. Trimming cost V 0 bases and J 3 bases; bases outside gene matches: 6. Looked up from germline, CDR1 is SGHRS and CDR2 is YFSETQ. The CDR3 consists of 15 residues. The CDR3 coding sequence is TGCGCCAGCAGCTTGGTAGGCGGGAGTGGCTACGAGCAGTACTTC. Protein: CASSLVGGSGYEQYF.

The CDR3: CASSYLAGGASYEQYF. The CDR3 DNA reads TGTGCCAGCAGTTACCTGGCGGGGGGGGCTTCCTACGAGCAGTACTTC. The rearrangement links TRBV6-6 to TRBJ2-7; 9 bases map to TRBD2. V was clipped by 2 bases and J by 1 base; unmatched bases: 6. This CDR3 is 16 amino acids long. The germline V gene has CDR1 MNHNY and CDR2 SVGAGI (reference sequence).

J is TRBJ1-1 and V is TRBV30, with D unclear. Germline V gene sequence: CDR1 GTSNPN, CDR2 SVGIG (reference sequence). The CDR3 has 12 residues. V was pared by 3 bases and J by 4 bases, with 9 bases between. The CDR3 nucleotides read TGTGCCTGGAGCAACACGGGCACTGAAGCTTTCTTT. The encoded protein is CAWSNTGTEAFF.

The CDR3 DNA is TGTGCCAGTAAAAAACAAGGGGGGGATGGCTACACCTTC. It is translated as CASKKQGGDGYTF. The V call is TRBV19, the J call TRBJ1-2, with TRBD1 as a possible D gene (6 bases). With 7 bases removed from V and 6 bases from J, the gap between germline ends came to 15 bases. The CDR3 is made up of 13 amino acids. Germline V lookup: CDR1 LNHDA, CDR2 SQIVND (reference sequence).

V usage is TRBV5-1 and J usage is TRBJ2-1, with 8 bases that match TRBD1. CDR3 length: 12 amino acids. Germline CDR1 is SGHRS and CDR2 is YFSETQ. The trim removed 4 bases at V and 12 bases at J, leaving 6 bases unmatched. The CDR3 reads CASSPDRGVQFF. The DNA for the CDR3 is TGCGCCAGCAGCCCCGACAGGGGAGTGCAGTTCTTC.